This TCR beta chain was found in a study of T cell responses to AZD1222 COVID-19 vaccine. Germline V gene lookup returns CDR1 MNHNY and CDR2 SVGAGI (reference sequence). V was pared by 2 bases and J by 2 bases, with 12 bases between. The CDR3 is 16 residues long. About this clone itself: Its antigen is unidentified.

Generated by immunoSEQ multiplex PCR, the TCRdb table keeps only in-frame clones and is missing some. Of over 150,000 clones in the sample, around nine tenths are singletons; the top ten hold less than 6.5%. Notes on the study in general: Spike regions recognized by vaccine-associated CD4 TCRs spanned the protein, led by 160-218 and 743-854. Donor demographics were predominantly white British with a female majority; clonal diversity may be underestimated.

The genes are TRBV6-6 and TRBJ2-2; no firm D call. This receptor was obtained from an adult in good health. This specimen was peripheral blood, taken on day 0 of AZD1222 vaccination. The CDR3 region has the DNA TGTGCCAGCAGTTACAAACAGATGACTAACACCGGGGAGCTGTTTTTT. Translating gives CASSYKQMTNTGELFF.